This is a list of T cell receptor beta chains from one sample in a study of cytomegalovirus exposure and HLA in healthy donors. TCRdb's copy holds only in-frame clones and misses some; the assay was immunoSEQ multiplex PCR. The sample consists of over 200,000 clones, roughly 91% of them appearing once. Sample: PBMCs. These receptor sequences come from a woman aged 18-29 years in good health and CMV-seronegative. The CDR3 runs from the conserved cysteine through the conserved F or W. Fields, in order: V gene, J gene, D gene, clone size, CDR3 protein, CDR3 DNA. The D gene is left open where the match is weak. Clone size appears in some rows only: once, few, many, or a class for an expanded clone.

v_gene: TRBV4-3; j_gene: TRBJ1-1; d_gene: NA; abundance: NA; CDR3aa: CASSQGLGFEAFF; CDR3nt: TGCGCCAGCAGCCAAGGTCTCGGGTTCGAAGCTTTCTTT
v_gene: TRBV18; j_gene: TRBJ2-7; d_gene: TRBD1; abundance: NA; CDR3aa: CASSPQGTGGSYEQYF; CDR3nt: TGTGCCAGCTCACCACAAGGGACAGGGGGCTCCTACGAGCAGTACTTC
v_gene: TRBV10-3; j_gene: TRBJ1-5; d_gene: NA; abundance: once; CDR3aa: CAISDQDKYSNQPQHF; CDR3nt: TGTGCCATCAGCGATCAAGACAAGTATAGCAATCAGCCCCAGCATTTT
v_gene: TRBV2; j_gene: TRBJ1-1; d_gene: NA; abundance: NA; CDR3aa: CASSTDTTEAFF; CDR3nt: TGTGCCAGCAGCACTGACACCACTGAAGCTTTCTTT
v_gene: TRBV6-1; j_gene: TRBJ1-5; d_gene: NA; abundance: once; CDR3aa: CASSAGRGGNQPQHF; CDR3nt: TGTGCCAGCAGTGCGGGCCGGGGAGGGAATCAGCCCCAGCATTTT
v_gene: TRBV9; j_gene: TRBJ2-5; d_gene: TRBD2; abundance: once; CDR3aa: CASSPWAGEETQYF; CDR3nt: TGTGCCAGCAGCCCTTGGGCGGGAGAAGAGACCCAGTACTTC
v_gene: TRBV6-5; j_gene: TRBJ2-3; d_gene: NA; abundance: once; CDR3aa: CASSLRRRDPTDTQYF; CDR3nt: TGTGCCAGCAGTTTACGTAGGAGGGACCCCACAGATACGCAGTATTTT
v_gene: TRBV6-5; j_gene: TRBJ2-2; d_gene: NA; abundance: NA; CDR3aa: CASSYDRSRELFF; CDR3nt: TGTGCCAGCAGTTACGACAGGTCAAGGGAGCTGTTTTTT
v_gene: TRBV15; j_gene: TRBJ1-2; d_gene: TRBD1; abundance: NA; CDR3aa: CATSGTGYGYTF; CDR3nt: TGTGCCACCAGCGGGACAGGGTATGGCTACACCTTC
v_gene: TRBV6-5; j_gene: TRBJ1-1; d_gene: TRBD1; abundance: NA; CDR3aa: CASSHDRGREGEAFF; CDR3nt: TGTGCCAGCAGTCACGACAGGGGGCGGGAGGGTGAAGCTTTCTTT
v_gene: TRBV13; j_gene: TRBJ2-1; d_gene: NA; abundance: NA; CDR3aa: CASSLEPASTYNEQFF; CDR3nt: TGTGCCAGCAGCTTAGAGCCAGCGAGCACCTACAATGAGCAGTTCTTC
v_gene: TRBV18; j_gene: TRBJ2-1; d_gene: TRBD2; abundance: NA; CDR3aa: CASATSGGPNEQFF; CDR3nt: TGTGCCAGCGCAACTAGCGGGGGGCCCAATGAGCAGTTCTTC
v_gene: TRBV29-1; j_gene: TRBJ1-1; d_gene: TRBD1; abundance: NA; CDR3aa: CSVQGTGGLEAFF; CDR3nt: TGCAGCGTCCAAGGCACAGGGGGACTTGAAGCTTTCTTT
v_gene: TRBV27; j_gene: TRBJ2-3; d_gene: NA; abundance: NA; CDR3aa: CASTWRGDTDTQYF; CDR3nt: TGTGCCAGCACCTGGAGGGGCGACACAGATACGCAGTATTTT
v_gene: TRBV6-4; j_gene: TRBJ2-7; d_gene: TRBD1; abundance: once; CDR3aa: CASNPTGSPYEQYF; CDR3nt: TGTGCCAGCAACCCGACAGGGAGTCCCTACGAGCAGTACTTC
v_gene: TRBV10-3; j_gene: TRBJ2-6; d_gene: TRBD1; abundance: NA; CDR3aa: CATVETGAANVLTF; CDR3nt: TGTGCCACCGTCGAAACAGGGGCAGCCAACGTCCTGACTTTC
v_gene: TRBV30; j_gene: TRBJ2-7; d_gene: NA; abundance: NA; CDR3aa: CAWSVGVEQYF; CDR3nt: TGTGCCTGGAGTGTTGGAGTTGAGCAGTACTTC
v_gene: TRBV7-2; j_gene: TRBJ1-5; d_gene: NA; abundance: NA; CDR3aa: CASSEQTGSNQPQHF; CDR3nt: TGTGCCAGCAGCGAACAGACAGGTAGCAATCAGCCCCAGCATTTT
v_gene: TRBV18; j_gene: TRBJ2-2; d_gene: TRBD2; abundance: NA; CDR3aa: CASSPLAGPNTGELFF; CDR3nt: TGTGCCAGCTCACCTCTAGCGGGACCCAACACCGGGGAGCTGTTTTTT
v_gene: TRBV5-6; j_gene: TRBJ2-1; d_gene: NA; abundance: few; CDR3aa: CASSLYLNSHNEQFF; CDR3nt: TGTGCCAGCAGCTTGTATCTGAACAGCCACAATGAGCAGTTCTTC
v_gene: TRBV6-5; j_gene: TRBJ2-1; d_gene: TRBD2; abundance: NA; CDR3aa: CASRSRLAEYNEQFF; CDR3nt: TGTGCCAGCAGATCAAGACTAGCGGAGTACAATGAGCAGTTCTTC
v_gene: TRBV9; j_gene: TRBJ2-7; d_gene: NA; abundance: NA; CDR3aa: CASSSRTRSYEQYF; CDR3nt: TGTGCCAGCAGCTCCCGGACACGCTCCTACGAGCAGTACTTC
v_gene: TRBV6-1; j_gene: TRBJ2-3; d_gene: TRBD1; abundance: NA; CDR3aa: CASTGTGGSALAQYF; CDR3nt: TGTGCCAGCACCGGGACAGGGGGCTCGGCTTTGGCGCAGTATTTT
v_gene: TRBV9; j_gene: TRBJ2-5; d_gene: NA; abundance: few; CDR3aa: CASSDPTRLGTQYF; CDR3nt: TGTGCCAGCAGCGACCCGACTAGGCTTGGAACCCAGTACTTC
v_gene: TRBV11-2; j_gene: TRBJ2-1; d_gene: NA; abundance: NA; CDR3aa: CASSPAGNEQFF; CDR3nt: TGTGCCAGCAGCCCCGCGGGCAATGAGCAGTTCTTC
v_gene: TRBV7-2; j_gene: TRBJ1-3; d_gene: NA; abundance: few; CDR3aa: CASSLVVTAGNTIYF; CDR3nt: TGTGCCAGCAGCTTAGTGGTGACAGCAGGAAACACCATATATTTT
v_gene: TRBV11-2; j_gene: TRBJ2-2; d_gene: NA; abundance: few; CDR3aa: CASSPGWTGELFF; CDR3nt: TGTGCCAGCAGCCCGGGGTGGACCGGGGAGCTGTTTTTT
v_gene: TRBV11-3; j_gene: TRBJ2-1; d_gene: TRBD2; abundance: NA; CDR3aa: CASSYPKGRADKNEQFF; CDR3nt: TGTGCCAGCAGCTACCCTAAAGGGAGGGCCGATAAAAATGAGCAGTTCTTC
v_gene: TRBV6-1; j_gene: TRBJ2-1; d_gene: TRBD1; abundance: few; CDR3aa: CASRLDRAPYNEQFF; CDR3nt: TGTGCCAGCAGACTAGACAGGGCCCCCTACAATGAGCAGTTCTTC
v_gene: TRBV5-1; j_gene: TRBJ1-1; d_gene: TRBD1; abundance: NA; CDR3aa: CASNPDRGTAFF; CDR3nt: TGCGCCAGCAACCCCGACAGGGGGACAGCTTTCTTT
v_gene: TRBV28; j_gene: TRBJ2-7; d_gene: NA; abundance: once; CDR3aa: CASSFAVGSLSYEQYF; CDR3nt: TGTGCCAGCAGTTTTGCAGTGGGCAGCCTCTCCTACGAGCAGTACTTC
v_gene: TRBV5-6; j_gene: TRBJ2-5; d_gene: TRBD2; abundance: NA; CDR3aa: CASSGSGGRQETQYF; CDR3nt: TGTGCCAGCAGCGGTAGCGGGGGGAGGCAAGAGACCCAGTACTTC
v_gene: TRBV19; j_gene: TRBJ1-5; d_gene: TRBD1; abundance: NA; CDR3aa: CASSGKGGTMGQPQHF; CDR3nt: TGTGCCAGTAGCGGGAAAGGGGGCACCATGGGTCAGCCCCAGCATTTT
v_gene: TRBV7-9; j_gene: TRBJ1-1; d_gene: TRBD1; abundance: NA; CDR3aa: CASSARAGGRTEAFF; CDR3nt: TGTGCCAGCAGCGCTCGGGCAGGGGGAAGGACTGAAGCTTTCTTT
v_gene: TRBV2; j_gene: TRBJ2-1; d_gene: NA; abundance: NA; CDR3aa: CASSEAHRTAGEQFF; CDR3nt: TGTGCCAGCAGTGAAGCGCATCGGACAGCCGGTGAGCAGTTCTTC
v_gene: TRBV5-4; j_gene: TRBJ1-4; d_gene: NA; abundance: NA; CDR3aa: CASSFLNEKLFF; CDR3nt: TGTGCCAGCAGCTTCCTTAATGAAAAACTGTTTTTT
v_gene: TRBV5-1; j_gene: TRBJ2-1; d_gene: TRBD2; abundance: NA; CDR3aa: CASRPTSGPANEQFF; CDR3nt: TGCGCCAGCAGACCCACTAGCGGTCCGGCCAATGAGCAGTTCTTC
v_gene: TRBV25-1; j_gene: TRBJ2-7; d_gene: NA; abundance: NA; CDR3aa: CASSHQSRFYEQYF; CDR3nt: TGTGCCAGCAGTCACCAATCCAGGTTCTACGAGCAGTACTTC
v_gene: TRBV7-9; j_gene: TRBJ2-1; d_gene: TRBD2; abundance: NA; CDR3aa: CASSLASGGPPGNEQFF; CDR3nt: TGTGCCAGCAGCTTAGCCAGCGGGGGGCCCCCAGGCAATGAGCAGTTCTTC
v_gene: TRBV7-2; j_gene: TRBJ2-7; d_gene: NA; abundance: NA; CDR3aa: CASSQGRGGYEQYF; CDR3nt: TGTGCCAGCAGCCAGGGAAGGGGGGGATACGAGCAGTACTTC
v_gene: TRBV29-1; j_gene: TRBJ2-3; d_gene: TRBD2; abundance: NA; CDR3aa: CSVTSGGDLDTQYF; CDR3nt: TGCAGCGTTACTAGCGGGGGGGACTTGGATACGCAGTATTTT
v_gene: TRBV30; j_gene: TRBJ1-5; d_gene: NA; abundance: NA; CDR3aa: CAWSILGGRSNQPQHF; CDR3nt: TGTGCCTGGAGTATATTGGGGGGGCGAAGCAATCAGCCCCAGCATTTT
v_gene: TRBV7-7; j_gene: TRBJ2-1; d_gene: TRBD1; abundance: NA; CDR3aa: CASSNGQGTYNEQFF; CDR3nt: TGTGCCAGCAGCAACGGACAGGGAACCTACAATGAGCAGTTCTTC
v_gene: TRBV6-6; j_gene: TRBJ1-2; d_gene: NA; abundance: NA; CDR3aa: CASSPGGDYGYTF; CDR3nt: TGTGCCAGCAGCCCCGGGGGTGACTATGGCTACACCTTC
v_gene: TRBV10-3; j_gene: TRBJ2-1; d_gene: TRBD2; abundance: NA; CDR3aa: CAISESSSGDYNEQFF; CDR3nt: TGTGCCATCAGTGAGTCCTCTAGCGGGGACTACAATGAGCAGTTCTTC
v_gene: TRBV18; j_gene: TRBJ1-2; d_gene: TRBD1; abundance: NA; CDR3aa: CASSPLIQGARVYGYTF; CDR3nt: TGTGCCAGCTCACCACTAATACAGGGGGCCAGAGTCTATGGCTACACCTTC
v_gene: TRBV4-2; j_gene: TRBJ2-3; d_gene: NA; abundance: NA; CDR3aa: CASRHWPGGSTDTQYF; CDR3nt: TGTGCCAGCAGACATTGGCCAGGGGGGAGCACAGATACGCAGTATTTT
v_gene: TRBV5-3; j_gene: TRBJ2-1; d_gene: TRBD2; abundance: NA; CDR3aa: CARSCGLVSEQFF; CDR3nt: TGTGCCAGAAGCTGCGGACTAGTTAGCGAGCAGTTCTTC
v_gene: TRBV28; j_gene: TRBJ2-7; d_gene: TRBD2; abundance: NA; CDR3aa: CASNNREESYEQYF; CDR3nt: TGTGCCAGCAATAATCGGGAGGAGTCCTACGAGCAGTACTTC
v_gene: TRBV25-1; j_gene: TRBJ2-5; d_gene: NA; abundance: NA; CDR3aa: CASSETGETQYF; CDR3nt: TGTGCCAGCAGTGAAACGGGAGAGACCCAGTACTTC
v_gene: TRBV28; j_gene: TRBJ1-2; d_gene: NA; abundance: NA; CDR3aa: CASLRQPASGYTF; CDR3nt: TGTGCCAGCTTAAGACAGCCGGCTAGTGGCTACACCTTC
v_gene: TRBV10-3; j_gene: TRBJ1-3; d_gene: NA; abundance: NA; CDR3aa: CAISQTGGSGNTIYF; CDR3nt: TGTGCCATCAGTCAGACAGGAGGCTCTGGAAACACCATATATTTT
v_gene: TRBV5-1; j_gene: TRBJ2-1; d_gene: NA; abundance: once; CDR3aa: CASSLWDFYNEQFF; CDR3nt: TGCGCCAGCAGCTTGTGGGACTTTTACAATGAGCAGTTCTTC